This section outlines one T cell receptor (beta chain) sequence together with its context. Its antigen is unidentified. The data were obtained in a study of cytomegalovirus exposure and HLA in healthy donors. Primers for the PCR totalled 60 Vbeta and 13 Jbeta. TCRdb's table, derived via immunoSEQ multiplex PCR, lists solely in-frame clones and lacks some. The top ten hold 2.2% of the sample, which has some 140,000 clones, roughly 80% seen once. The V and J ends lost 1 base and 3 bases respectively, with 7 bases between them. CDR3 length: 13 amino acids. Germline-derived CDR1 and CDR2 are GTSNPN and SVGIG (reference sequence). Study-wide points: Cytomegalovirus status was reportedly diagnosed by the classifier with high specificity and sensitivity. As a later analysis showed, a missense DCLRE1C variant was linked to trimming of TCR beta V- and J-genes.

This TCR came from a man younger than 45 in good health and CMV-seronegative. This sequence joins TRBV30 and TRBJ1-5; D gene uncertain. The sequenced sample was PBMCs. The CDR3 is CAWSDRSNQPQHF. Written as DNA, the CDR3 is TGTGCCTGGAGTGACAGATCCAATCAGCCCCAGCATTTT.